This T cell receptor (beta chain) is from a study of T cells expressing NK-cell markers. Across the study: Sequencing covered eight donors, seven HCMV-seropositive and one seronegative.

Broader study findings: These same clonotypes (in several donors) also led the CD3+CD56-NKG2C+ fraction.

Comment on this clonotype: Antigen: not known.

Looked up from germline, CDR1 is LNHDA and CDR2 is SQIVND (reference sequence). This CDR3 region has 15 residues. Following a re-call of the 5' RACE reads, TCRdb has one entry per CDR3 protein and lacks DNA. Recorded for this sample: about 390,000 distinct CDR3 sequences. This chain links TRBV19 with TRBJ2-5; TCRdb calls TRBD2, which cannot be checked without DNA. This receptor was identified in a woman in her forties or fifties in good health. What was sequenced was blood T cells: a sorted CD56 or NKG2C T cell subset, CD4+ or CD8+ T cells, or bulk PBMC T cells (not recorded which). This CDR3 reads CASSISALARETQYF.